The T cell receptor (beta chain) described here comes from a study of blood T cells in healthy people across ages. Alongside a J-beta primer mix, a sample-barcoded 5' primer served in a second PCR lasting 7 to 11 cycles. One entry per CDR3 protein, called by TCRdb with MiXCR from the 5' RACE reads. The data contain over a million distinct CDR3 sequences, 59% of them singletons. V shed 7 bases and J 5 bases; nucleotides not matched to a gene: 13. The germline V gene has CDR1 SQVTM and CDR2 ANQGSEA. This CDR3 has 15 residues. This TCR came from a man aged 18 to 30 in good health. The chain uses TRBV29-1 and TRBJ2-5; 10 bases line up with TRBD2. The sample was blood. In DNA, the CDR3 is TGCAGCGCCCTGGCTAGCGGGAGTCCTCGGGAGACCCAGTACTTC. It codes for CSALASGSPRETQYF.